Listed here are 16 T cell receptor beta chains from one sample, sequenced in a study of tumor-infiltrating lymphocytes in primary liver carcinoma. Production of TCR beta cDNA used 500 ng total RNA together with a constant-region primer. Investigators got TCR beta libraries out of three nested multiplex PCR rounds, done with slightly modified ARM-PCR. The study ran its first two PCR rounds for roughly 10 cycles each, using TRBV1-TRBV30 forward primers and a C-beta reverse primer. Via MiXCR, TCRdb re-called the multiplex PCR reads, giving one row per CDR3 protein. This sample carries 84,000 or so distinct CDR3 sequences, 65% to 80% of them seen once, and the ten largest clones take roughly a fifth. The approximately 17-32 mg bulk tissue piece was not sorted before simultaneous RNA and DNA extraction. Source material: liver tumor tissue from sampling region 1. The subset here: tumor region T1, superior pole. These receptors came from a man aged 40-55 years with primary liver carcinoma and hepatitis B virus infection.

The table lists this clonotype with a count of one. The conserved phenylalanine or tryptophan is not found at the CDR3 terminus, so this likely reflects a read error. This sequence joins TRBV11-2 and TRBJ2-2, with D unclear. This CDR3 contains 16 residues. Germline-derived CDR1 and CDR2 are SGHAT and FQNNGV. The DNA for the CDR3 is TGTGCCAGCAGCTCCAGACAAGTTTCGAACATCGGGGAGCTGTTTTTG. Protein product: CASSSRQVSNIGELFL.

Remarks on this clonotype: One end of the junction varies from germline; a read error may be responsible. The rearrangement uses TRBV6-5 and TRBJ2-1; D perhaps matches TRBD2 (6 bases). CDR1 and CDR2 (germline): MNHEY, SVGAGI. The length of the CDR3 is 16 residues. Written as DNA, the CDR3 is TGTGCCAACAGCCCGCGGGGAAGGCTCGGGTACAATGAACAGTCCTTC. As protein: CANSPRGRLGYNEQSF.

By sample share, this clonotype is medium-sized. The chain links TRBV11-2 to TRBJ2-7; a possible D gene is TRBD2 (5 bases). This CDR3 contains 14 residues. V was shortened by 7 bases and J by 3 bases, with 16 bases between the two germline ends. Germline CDR1 reads SGHAT; CDR2 reads FQNNGV. The CDR3 loop reads CASTLEYGDYEQYF. In nucleotides, the CDR3 is TGTGCCAGCACCCTAGAGTACGGGGACTACGAGCAGTACTTC.

About this clonotype: Lacking the conserved final phenylalanine or tryptophan, this CDR3 likely reflects a read error. The chain employs TRBV11-1 and TRBJ2-1; no clear D gene. Trimming pared 8 bases from V and 4 bases from J, leaving 21 bases between. Germline CDR1 reads SGHAT; CDR2 reads FQDESV (reference sequence). The CDR3 is made up of 16 amino acids. CDR3 nucleotides: TGTGCCAGCGGCCGCCTACCGGGTGGTGGGTACAATGAGCAGTTCCTC. Its translation is CASGRLPGGGYNEQFL.

This clonotype was seen just once. The missing conserved phenylalanine or tryptophan at the end of this CDR3 makes a read error likely. The V gene is TRBV5-5, the J gene TRBJ2-1; D may be TRBD2 (6 bases). The CDR3 contains 14 residues. CDR1 is SGHKS and CDR2 is YYEKEE in the germline V gene (reference sequence). V lost 5 bases and J lost 5, with 14 bases in between. The CDR3 here is CASSLTSGDNEQFL. The CDR3, as DNA: TGTGCCAGCAGTTTGACTAGTGGGGACAATGAGCAGTTCTTA.

A note on this clonotype: This is likely a read error, given that the CDR3 carries no conserved phenylalanine or tryptophan at its end. The chain carries TRBV7-9 and TRBJ2-7; no clear D. CDR1 is SEHNR and CDR2 is FQNEAQ in the germline V gene (reference sequence). Trimming cost V 8 bases and J 2 bases, with 13 bases left between them. There are 13 residues in the CDR3. The CDR3 spells CASGLVGAYEQYI. The CDR3 nucleotides read TGTGCCAGCGGCCTGGTAGGTGCCTACGAGCAGTACATC.

Notes on this clonotype: A much larger clone lies a single base off, so this may be a read error. J is TRBJ2-5 and V is TRBV21-1; the table assigns TRBD1, which was not confirmed against the DNA. TRBV21-1 represents a pseudogene. The CDR3 is 15 amino acids. The CDR3 DNA is TGTGCCAGCAGCGGATCGGGACAGGGGAGGGAGGCCCAGTACTTC. It specifies CASSGSGQGREAQYF.

This clonotype has only a few counts. One end of the junction does not line up with germline, which may come from a read error. The V call is TRBV29-1, the J call TRBJ1-2; D is uncertain. The CDR3 sequence is 12 residues long. Germline assignment: CDR1 SQVTM and CDR2 ANQGSEA. CDR3 sequence reads: CSVGSDSYGHTF. In DNA form, the CDR3 reads TGCAGCGTTGGTTCAGACTCCTATGGCCACACCTTT. Based on the CDR3 plus reference TRBV29-1 and TRBJ1-2, the full variable domain is SAVISQKPSRDICQRGTSLTIQCQVDSQVTMMFWYRQQPGQSLTLIATANQGSEATYESGFVIDKFPISRPNLTFSTLTVSNMSPEDSSIYLCSVGSDSYGHTFGSGTRLTVV.

Note on this clonotype: A read error may account for a junction end that differs from germline. The chain joins TRBV29-1 to TRBJ2-1; 10 bases match TRBD2. The CDR3 totals 14 residues. Germline-derived CDR1 and CDR2 are SQVTM and ANQGSEA. The CDR3 loop is CSVLKAGGPNEQSF. In DNA, the CDR3 is TGCAGTGTCCTCAAAGCGGGAGGGCCAAATGAGCAGTCATTC.

This clonotype appeared a few times. This CDR3 fails to terminate in the conserved phenylalanine or tryptophan, so it likely reflects a read error. The rearrangement joins TRBV11-2 to TRBJ2-5, with a tentative D call TRBD2 (6 bases). Germline V gives CDR1 SGHAT, CDR2 FQNNGV. V gave up 7 bases and J gave up 9 bases, with 21 bases separating them. CDR3 length: 14 amino acids. CDR3 in DNA: TGTGCCAGCATCTCGCGGGACCAAACAGTGGCCCAGTACTTG. The encoded protein is CASISRDQTVAQYL.

As for this clonotype: Its ends do not fully match the called genes, so a read error is possible. The chain employs TRBV6-1 and TRBJ2-7, with a tentative D call TRBD2 (5 bases). CDR3 length: 17 residues. CDR1 is MNHNS, CDR2 SASEGT, per germline. This CDR3 reads CSSVWVAWLGLSYKQYF. The CDR3 nucleotides are TGTTCCAGCGTATGGGTAGCGTGGCTTGGTCTCTCCTACAAGCAGTACTTC.

On this clonotype: A much more abundant neighbour one base away suggests this may be a read error. The rearrangement joins TRBV4-1 to TRBJ2-7; D not resolved. CDR3 length equals 13 residues. V lost 5 bases and J lost 5, with 13 bases in between. CDR1 and CDR2 (germline): MGHRA, YSYEKL. This chain's CDR3 is CASSNPPRNEQYF. The CDR3, as DNA: TGCGCCAGCAGCAACCCCCCGCGGAACGAGCAGTACTTC.

About this clonotype: The conserved final phenylalanine or tryptophan is absent from the CDR3, which likely points to a read error. The V and J genes are TRBV2 and TRBJ1-4; 7 nucleotides align to TRBD1. There are 14 residues in the CDR3. V trimming: 8 bases; J trimming: 5 bases; junction bases outside the gene matches: 8. The germline V gene has CDR1 SNHLY and CDR2 FYNNEI. Here the CDR3 DNA reads TGTGCCAGCGGACCACCGACAGGGAATGAAAAACTGTTTTTG. It yields the protein CASGPPTGNEKLFL.

Remarks on this clonotype: The junction and the germline gene differ at one end; a read error may be behind it. The genes are TRBV28 and TRBJ1-1; D might be TRBD1 (5 bases). Germline-derived CDR1 and CDR2 are MDHEN and SYDVKM. The CDR3 length is 11 residues. CDR3 region: CASSPGAESFF. Written as DNA, the CDR3 is TGTGCCAGTAGCCCCGGGGCTGAATCTTTCTTT.

Of note for this clonotype: At one end, the junction sequence differs from germline, possibly due to a read error. The chain links TRBV11-2 to TRBJ2-7; D remains unclear. CDR1 is SGHAT and CDR2 is FQNNGV in the germline V gene. This CDR3 has 15 residues. The CDR3 reads CASSLSVGISHERYF. CDR3 DNA: TGCGCCAGCAGCCTATCTGTGGGAATATCCCACGAGCGGTACTTC.

This clonotype was detected once. The rearrangement uses TRBV11-2 and TRBJ2-3; weak D call: TRBD2 (5 bases). In germline, CDR1 is SGHAT, CDR2 FQNNGV. V lost 3 bases and J lost 4, with 17 bases in between. This CDR3 is built from 16 residues. DNA of the CDR3: TGTGCCAGCAGCTTTTCGCCTACCATTAGCGCAGATACGCAGTATTTT. Translation: CASSFSPTISADTQYF.